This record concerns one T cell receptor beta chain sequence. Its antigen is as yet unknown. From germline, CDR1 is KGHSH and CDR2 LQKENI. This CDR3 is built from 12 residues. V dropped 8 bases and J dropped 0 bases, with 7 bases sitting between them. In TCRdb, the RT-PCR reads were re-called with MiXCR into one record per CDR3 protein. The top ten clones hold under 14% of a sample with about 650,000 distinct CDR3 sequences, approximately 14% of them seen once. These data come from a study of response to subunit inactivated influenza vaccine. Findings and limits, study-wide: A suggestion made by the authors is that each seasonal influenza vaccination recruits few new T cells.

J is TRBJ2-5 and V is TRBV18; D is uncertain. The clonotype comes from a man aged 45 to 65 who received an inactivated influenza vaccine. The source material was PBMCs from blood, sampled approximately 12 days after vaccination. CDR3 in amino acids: CASSRNQETQYF. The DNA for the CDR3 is TGTGCCAGCAGTCGGAACCAAGAGACCCAGTACTTC.